This TCR beta chain was sequenced for a study of T cells in Graves' hyperthyroidism and ophthalmopathy. About this clonotype: The antigen is not known.

The V end lost 4 bases, the J end lost 6 bases, and 12 bases lay between the germline ends. The CDR3 contains 13 residues. Germline loops: CDR1 SGHRS, CDR2 YFSETQ. Among ophthalmopathy patients, the Clinical Activity Score reached at least 3, the NOSPECS grade reached at least 4, and duration remained under 3 months. An approximately 10 ml volume of fresh peripheral blood provided the PBMCs. The study's findings and limits: Clonotypes that were expanded in thyroid above 0.001 mostly appeared in blood too. In the analysis, a 13 V-J model separated ophthalmopathy from stable hyperthyroidism.

Amplified TCR beta CDR3 regions derived from RNA transcripts. The HTBI primer set served for first-round RT-PCR of the TCR CDR3. MiXCR, run by TCRdb on the multiplex PCR reads, gives a single entry per CDR3 protein. This table holds hundreds of thousands of distinct CDR3 sequences, roughly 20% found once. The source of this sequence is a young man with Graves' ophthalmopathy. This chain uses TRBV5-1 with TRBJ2-3; D possibly corresponds to TRBD2 (5 bases). Sequencing input: blood. The CDR3 DNA is TGCGCCAGCAGCCAAGCGGTCTCGGATACGCAGTATTTT. This sequence encodes CASSQAVSDTQYF.